Listed below are T cell receptor beta chains from one sample, sequenced in a study of cytomegalovirus exposure and HLA in healthy donors. Assay: immunoSEQ multiplex PCR; the TCRdb copy retains only in-frame clones and omits some. The sample holds 180,000 or so clones; about 85% are singletons and the top ten take about 1.4%. Material: PBMCs. The receptor source for this set is a girl aged 10-17 years in good health and CMV-seropositive. Each CDR3 is given with its conserved first and last residue. D genes are given only for firm matches. Expanded clones are given a class, and other clones once, few, many or no size at all.

>TRBJ1-4|TRBV27|-|-
TGTGCCAGCAGTTTTGATGCGGGGTTGACTAATGAAAAACTGTTTTTT
CASSFDAGLTNEKLFF
>TRBJ2-7|TRBV10-1|-|TRBD1
TGCGCCAGCAGTGAGTTAACACTCAGGGACAGGGCTCTCGAGCAGTACTTC
CASSELTLRDRALEQYF
>TRBJ2-7|TRBV19|-|-
TGTGCCAGTAGTATGGTGTACAGACCCTACGAGCAGTACTTC
CASSMVYRPYEQYF
>TRBJ2-1|TRBV5-1|-|TRBD2
TGCGCCAGCAGCTCGGGGACTAGCGGGAACAATGAGCAGTTCTTC
CASSSGTSGNNEQFF
>TRBJ2-1|TRBV27|once|TRBD2
TGTGCCAGCAGTTTATCTTCTAGCGGGATAGAGACTGAGCAGTTCTTC
CASSLSSSGIETEQFF
>TRBJ2-7|TRBV2|few|-
TGTGCCAGCAGTGATCCGGGATCGGCCTACGAGCAGTACTTC
CASSDPGSAYEQYF
>TRBJ1-2|TRBV7-9|-|-
TGTGCCAGCAGCTTAGCACGGCGGAACCTCTATGGCTACACCTTC
CASSLARRNLYGYTF
>TRBJ1-3|TRBV29-1|-|-
TGCAGCGCATTAGATAACACCATATATTTT
CSALDNTIYF
>TRBJ2-7|TRBV11-2|-|TRBD2
TGTGCCAGCAGTCTTCGACTAGCGGGAACGGGCGAGCAGTACTTC
CASSLRLAGTGEQYF
>TRBJ2-1|TRBV5-1|-|TRBD2
TGCGCCAGCAGCTATGGGACTAGCGGGAGTTCCTACAATGAGCAGTTCTTC
CASSYGTSGSSYNEQFF
>TRBJ2-3|TRBV15|-|-
TGTGCCACCAGTGTGGGGGGAAGCACAGATACGCAGTATTTT
CATSVGGSTDTQYF
>TRBJ2-3|TRBV5-1|-|-
TGCGCCAGCAGCCAGGTTTGGGGCACAGATACGCAGTATTTT
CASSQVWGTDTQYF
>TRBJ2-1|TRBV6-6|-|TRBD2
TGTGCCAGCAGCGGACTAGCGGGAGGCTCCTACAATGAGCAGTTCTTC
CASSGLAGGSYNEQFF
>TRBJ1-4|TRBV18|-|-
TGTGCCAGCTCACCACTAGCCCCGGGGGGTCTACCTGAAAAACTGTTTTTT
CASSPLAPGGLPEKLFF
>TRBJ2-5|TRBV5-1|-|TRBD2
TGCGCCAGCAGCTCGGGACTAGCGGGAGGGCCCCAAGAGACCCAGTACTTC
CASSSGLAGGPQETQYF
>TRBJ2-3|TRBV10-3|-|-
TGTGCCATCAGGCGGGACGGGGCAACCACAGATACGCAGTATTTT
CAIRRDGATTDTQYF
>TRBJ2-3|TRBV4-3|once|TRBD2
TGCGCCAGCAGCCGATCACGGGGCGGGAGCACTAGCACAGATACGCAGTATTTT
CASSRSRGGSTSTDTQYF
>TRBJ1-6|TRBV27|once|TRBD1
TGTGCCAGCAGTTTGACAGGGGGCCGGGCACCCCTCCACTTT
CASSLTGGRAPLHF